Many counts were recorded for the clone carrying this T cell receptor beta chain. Antigen: not known. The sample belongs to a study of beta chain features in type 1 diabetes. Study-wide findings and caveats: Individuals with type 1 diabetes displayed fewer insertions and more deletions at VDJ junctions. Among patients, naive, central memory and Treg TCRB repertoires appeared more similar than among healthy donors. TCRB CDR3s were moderately but significantly shorter in Type 1 diabetes patients in all four CD4+ subsets.

The CDR3 extends over 15 amino acids. V was clipped by 5 bases and J by 6 bases, with 17 bases between them. CDR1 is SGHVS, CDR2 FQNEAQ, per germline. Every isolated RNA sample was fully reverse transcribed, so sequencing captured expressed TCRB transcripts. Assay: immunoSEQ multiplex PCR; the TCRdb copy retains only in-frame clones and omits some. Among some 350,000 clones listed, 9.6% were seen once. The chain couples TRBV7-8 to TRBJ2-1; no reliable D call. The source of this sequence is a man aged 25 to 40 with type 1 diabetes. The sequenced material came from central memory CD4+ T cells from blood. The CDR3 DNA is TGTGCCAGCAGCCCAGCCGGGTCTAGGGTCAATGAGCAGTTCTTC. It codes for CASSPAGSRVNEQFF.